One sample yielded the 30 T cell receptor beta chains listed below, sequenced in a study of T cell changes during pregnancy in multiple sclerosis. The repertoire was sequenced with immunoSEQ multiplex PCR; TCRdb's copy has only in-frame clones and lacks some. The repertoire consists of some 48,000 clones, with about 95% occurring once and the leading ten covering less than 6.5%. Material: CD8+ T cells from peripheral blood mononuclear cells, obtained in the first trimester of pregnancy. The receptors here all came from a female donor with multiple sclerosis, enrolled in a pregnancy study.

The V call is TRBV7-2, the J call TRBJ1-1, with a weak D call TRBD1 (5 bases). The length of the CDR3 is 12 residues. V lost 9 bases and J 5 bases, leaving 13 bases between the germline ends. The germline CDR1 and CDR2 sequences are SGHTA and FQGNSA. This chain's CDR3 is CARWGVRTEAFF. The CDR3 DNA reads TGTGCCAGATGGGGGGTCAGGACTGAAGCTTTCTTT.

DNA for the CDR3: TGTGCCAGCAGGGAGATGAACACTGAAGCTTTCTTT. Protein sequence: CASREMNTEAFF. This rearrangement joins TRBV6-5 to TRBJ1-1; D not resolved. V lost 6 bases to trimming and J lost 0 bases, with 5 bases between them. This CDR3 has 12 amino acids. Germline V gene lookup returns CDR1 MNHEY and CDR2 SVGAGI.

The chain links TRBV28 to TRBJ2-1; weak D call: TRBD2 (6 bases). CDR1 is MDHEN, CDR2 SYDVKM, per germline. The length of the CDR3 is 15 residues. V was trimmed by 4 bases and J by 4 bases, leaving 14 bases between them. The CDR3 sequence is CASSSRRETYNEQFF. The CDR3, as DNA: TGTGCCAGCAGTTCCAGACGGGAGACATACAATGAGCAGTTCTTC.

The rearrangement uses TRBV30 and TRBJ2-3; the match to TRBD2 covers 10 bases. Germline CDR1 GTSNPN, CDR2 SVGIG (reference sequence). Trimming removed 2 bases from V and 4 bases from J; junction bases left unmatched: 6. The CDR3 has 15 amino acids. The CDR3 is CAWSMLAGDADTQYF. As DNA, the CDR3 is TGTGCCTGGAGTATGCTAGCGGGAGATGCAGATACGCAGTATTTT.

In DNA, the CDR3 is TGTGCTAGTGGTTTGGTGATTAGGGGGGGCGCAGATACGCAGTATTTT. Translating it yields CASGLVIRGGADTQYF. The V call is TRBV12-5, the J call TRBJ2-3; D may be TRBD2 (7 bases). V was shortened by 0 bases and J by 4 bases, with 14 bases between the two germline ends. CDR3 length: 16 amino acids. CDR1 LGHNT and CDR2 FRNRAP come from the germline V gene.

V gene TRBV5-4 combines with J gene TRBJ2-7; 8 bases are a match to TRBD1. Germline CDR1 SGHNT, CDR2 YYREEE (reference sequence). The trim removed 5 bases at V and 6 bases at J, leaving 10 bases unmatched. This CDR3 contains 14 residues. The CDR3 protein is CASSLFGQGPEQYF. The CDR3 region has the DNA TGTGCCAGCAGTTTGTTCGGACAGGGCCCCGAGCAGTACTTC.

This clone is a singleton in its sample. The chain has TRBV19 and TRBJ2-7; D unresolved. The CDR3 has 14 amino acids. Trimming removed 3 bases at V and 0 bases at J, with 9 bases between. CDR1 and CDR2 from the germline V gene are LNHDA and SQIVND (reference sequence). The CDR3 region is CASSILASSYEQYF. CDR3 DNA: TGTGCCAGTAGTATCCTCGCCAGCTCCTACGAGCAGTACTTC.

The DNA for the CDR3 is TGTGCCAGTAGTATAGTTGGAGGGATCGAGCAGTACTTC. This codes for CASSIVGGIEQYF. The chain carries TRBV19 and TRBJ2-7; a weak D match, TRBD2 (6 bases). The CDR3 has 13 amino acids. Germline V lookup: CDR1 LNHDA, CDR2 SQIVND (reference sequence). V was trimmed by 1 base and J by 6 bases, leaving 10 bases between them.

J is TRBJ1-1 and V is TRBV27; possible D gene TRBD1, 5 bases. This CDR3 is 14 amino acids long. Trimming left V 2 bases short and J 4 bases short, with 11 bases between. Germline V gene sequence: CDR1 MNHEY, CDR2 SMNVEV (reference sequence). CDR3 nucleotides: TGTGCCAGCAGTTTAAACTGGGGGGTCACTGAAGCTTTCTTT. Protein: CASSLNWGVTEAFF.

The gene calls are TRBV5-1 and TRBJ1-1; D gene unclear. CDR3 length: 16 amino acids. Germline V gives CDR1 SGHRS, CDR2 YFSETQ. V dropped 5 bases and J dropped 1 base, with 18 bases sitting between them. The CDR3 sequence: CASRSFFREGNTEAFF. The CDR3 DNA reads as TGCGCCAGCAGGTCTTTCTTTAGGGAGGGGAACACTGAAGCTTTCTTT.

The CDR3 nucleotides read TGTGCCAGCAGCTTGGCGGGACAGTGGGCGAACACTGAAGCTTTCTTT. Its translation is CASSLAGQWANTEAFF. This rearrangement joins TRBV7-6 to TRBJ1-1, with TRBD1 matching over 7 bases. The V gene's germline CDR1 is SGHVS and CDR2 FNYEAQ. After removal of 3 bases from V and 1 base from J, the junction contained 8 bases not matched to a gene. The CDR3 is made up of 16 amino acids.

V and J are TRBV30 and TRBJ2-1; 10 bases are a match to TRBD2. Losses at the gene ends were 2 bases for V and 6 bases for J; bases not matched to a gene: 7. This CDR3 comprises 15 residues. Germline CDR1 and CDR2: GTSNPN and SVGIG (reference sequence). CDR3 DNA: TGTGCCTGGAGTTTAGCGGGAGGTTTCCCCAATGAGCAGTTCTTC. Translated, it gives CAWSLAGGFPNEQFF.

The V call is TRBV7-3, the J call TRBJ1-5; TRBD1 matches 8 bases. J gave up 2 bases and V 5 bases, and 14 bases lay outside the gene matches. Germline lookup yields CDR1 SGHTA and CDR2 FQGTGA. The CDR3 covers 18 residues. CDR3 sequence reads: CASSASQSGGRRNQPQHF. CDR3 in DNA: TGTGCCAGCAGCGCCTCACAATCAGGGGGCAGGCGCAATCAGCCCCAGCATTTT.

V gene TRBV13 combines with J gene TRBJ2-1; no firm D call. V was trimmed by 8 bases and J by 0 bases, leaving 11 bases between them. Germline V CDR1 and CDR2: PRHDT, FYEKMQ (reference sequence). The CDR3 covers 14 residues. This CDR3 reads CASSRESSYNEQFF. The CDR3 region has the DNA TGTGCCAGCTCCCGTGAGAGCTCCTACAATGAGCAGTTCTTC.

This chain links TRBV5-1 with TRBJ2-7; no definite D call. V lost 2 bases, J lost 6 bases, and 6 bases lay in between. Germline V gene data show CDR1 as SGHRS and CDR2 as YFSETQ. CDR3 size: 11 residues. The CDR3 protein is CASSFSGEQYF. As DNA, the CDR3 is TGCGCCAGCAGCTTCAGTGGCGAGCAGTACTTC.

This chain's CDR3 is CASRSLLSGSGGGTDTQYF. CDR3 DNA: TGTGCCAGCAGATCCCTCTTGTCTGGTAGCGGAGGGGGCACAGATACGCAGTATTTT. The chain carries TRBV7-9 and TRBJ2-3; a possible D gene is TRBD2 (6 bases). This CDR3 contains 19 residues. Germline values: CDR1 SEHNR, CDR2 FQNEAQ (reference sequence). Trimming pared 6 bases from V and 1 base from J, leaving 26 bases between.

CDR3 nucleotides: TGTGCCAGCAGTGAATTTGGTCGGGCCTACGAGCAGTACTTC. Protein sequence: CASSEFGRAYEQYF. V and J are TRBV6-1 and TRBJ2-7; D is uncertain. The CDR3 sequence is 14 residues long. V lost 2 bases to trimming and J lost 2 bases, with 10 bases between them. CDR1 and CDR2 from the germline V gene are MNHNS and SASEGT.

The J gene is TRBJ1-4, the V gene TRBV28; weak D call: TRBD1 (6 bases). CDR3 length: 16 residues. The V end was cut by 5 bases, the J end by 2 bases, with 15 bases between. The germline gives CDR1 MDHEN, CDR2 SYDVKM. CDR3 DNA: TGTGCCAGCAGTGGGCCCCAGGGGCACACTAATGAAAAACTGTTTTTT. It encodes CASSGPQGHTNEKLFF.

The J gene is TRBJ1-5, the V gene TRBV19; tentative D call: TRBD1 (6 bases). This CDR3 spans 13 amino acids. The germline V and J ends were trimmed by 5 bases and 7 bases, with 12 bases remaining between them. Germline CDR1 LNHDA, CDR2 SQIVND (reference sequence). The CDR3 here is CASSSGQSQPQHF. As DNA, the CDR3 is TGTGCCAGTAGTTCCGGACAGAGCCAGCCCCAGCATTTT.

The chain recombines TRBV5-5 with TRBJ2-7, with 8 nucleotides matching TRBD1. V lost 4 bases, J lost 0 bases, and 12 bases stayed unmatched. CDR1 and CDR2 (germline): SGHKS, YYEKEE (reference sequence). The CDR3 contains 17 residues. The CDR3 DNA sequence: TGTGCCAGCAGCAAGACGAGACAGGGGCGCGACTCCTACGAGCAGTACTTC. The encoded protein is CASSKTRQGRDSYEQYF.

The rearrangement uses TRBV6-1 and TRBJ2-7, with a possible D match to TRBD2 (6 bases). The CDR3 consists of 14 residues. CDR1 and CDR2 from the germline V gene are MNHNS and SASEGT. V lost 6 bases and J lost 2, with 14 bases in between. DNA for the CDR3: TGTGCCAGCAGGGCCGGGACTGGCCCCTACGAGCAGTACTTC. This gives the protein CASRAGTGPYEQYF.

The chain carries TRBV19 and TRBJ2-7, with TRBD2 as a possible D gene (6 bases). Trimming stripped 4 bases from V and 5 bases from J, with 18 bases between. The CDR3 runs 15 residues. Germline assignment: CDR1 LNHDA and CDR2 SQIVND (reference sequence). The CDR3 DNA reads as TGTGCCAGTAGTACGTCAAGGGGAGGTTTGAACGAGCAGTACTTC. It translates to CASSTSRGGLNEQYF.

The J gene is TRBJ2-7, the V gene TRBV6-5; D may be TRBD2 (6 bases). Trimming removed 0 bases at V and 0 bases at J, with 6 bases between. The germline V gene encodes CDR1 MNHEY and CDR2 SVGAGI. The CDR3 runs 14 residues. This CDR3 reads CASSYSGSSYEQYF. CDR3 bases: TGTGCCAGCAGTTACTCCGGGAGCTCCTACGAGCAGTACTTC.

The J gene is TRBJ1-5, the V gene TRBV28; 7 bases agree with TRBD1. J gave up 0 bases and V 1 base, and 9 bases lay outside the gene matches. This CDR3 has 18 amino acids. The germline gives CDR1 MDHEN, CDR2 SYDVKM. As DNA, the CDR3 is TGTGCCAGCAGTTTATTCTTCTGGGACAGCCATAGCAATCAGCCCCAGCATTTT. Translating it yields CASSLFFWDSHSNQPQHF. The entire variable domain, with the rest obtained from reference TRBV28 and TRBJ1-5, is as follows: DVKVTQSSRYLVKRTGEKVFLECVQDMDHENMFWYRQDPGLGLRLIYFSYDVKMKEKGDIPEGYSVSREKKERFSLILESASTNQTSMYLCASSLFFWDSHSNQPQHFGDGTRLSIL.

The chain carries TRBV5-6 and TRBJ2-3; D might be TRBD2 (6 bases). Trimming stripped 4 bases from V and 11 bases from J, with 20 bases between. Germline assignment: CDR1 SGHDT and CDR2 YYEEEE. CDR3 length: 14 residues. CDR3 sequence reads: CASSLGDSVGGQYF. CDR3 bases: TGTGCCAGCAGCCTAGGGGACTCCGTGGGAGGGCAGTATTTT. Full variable domain (missing parts from reference TRBV5-6 and TRBJ2-3): DAGVTQSPTHLIKTRGQQVTLRCSPKSGHDTVSWYQQALGQGPQFIFQYYEEEERQRGNFPDRFSGHQFPNYSSELNVNALLLGDSALYLCASSLGDSVGGQYFGPGTRLTVL.

The rearrangement joins TRBV9 to TRBJ2-2; D ambiguous. Trimming took 0 bases from V and 6 from J, leaving 6 bases between them. The CDR3 has 13 amino acids. Looked up from germline, CDR1 is SGDLS and CDR2 is YYNGEE. The chain's CDR3 is CASSVAVPGELFF. The CDR3 DNA is TGTGCCAGCAGCGTAGCCGTTCCCGGGGAGCTGTTTTTT.

The chain is built from TRBV25-1 and TRBJ1-2; 8 nucleotides match TRBD1. The germline gives CDR1 MGHDK, CDR2 SYGVNS. With V trimmed by 1 base and J by 3 bases, 7 bases remained unmatched. The CDR3 runs to 16 residues. CDR3 sequence (DNA): TGTGCCAGCAGTGAATCAGGGACAGGACCATACTATGGCTACACCTTC. Protein product: CASSESGTGPYYGYTF.

The V and J genes are TRBV27 and TRBJ2-3, with TRBD1 as a possible D gene (6 bases). The germline CDR1 and CDR2 sequences are MNHEY and SMNVEV (reference sequence). There are 12 residues in the CDR3. With 2 bases removed from V and 6 bases from J, the gap between germline ends came to 6 bases. CDR3 residues: CASSLQGDTQYF. In DNA, the CDR3 is TGTGCCAGCAGTTTACAGGGGGATACGCAGTATTTT.

CDR3: CASSPSLFYGYTF. In DNA form, the CDR3 reads TGTGCCAGCAGTCCCTCCTTGTTCTATGGCTACACCTTC. The chain joins TRBV27 to TRBJ1-2; no clear D. This CDR3 is 13 amino acids long. The ends were cut back, 5 bases at V and 4 bases at J, with 11 bases in the middle. Germline values: CDR1 MNHEY, CDR2 SMNVEV (reference sequence).

The chain has TRBV6-6 and TRBJ2-3, with 13 bases matching TRBD2. This CDR3 contains 15 residues. V shed 7 bases and J 4 bases; nucleotides not matched to a gene: 5. In germline, CDR1 is MNHNY, CDR2 SVGAGI (reference sequence). CDR3 sequence: CASTRLAGGADTQYF. CDR3 coding DNA: TGTGCCAGCACCAGACTAGCGGGAGGTGCAGATACGCAGTATTTT.